The following is a TCR beta chain sequence with its context. The target antigen is unknown. This entry comes from a study of cytomegalovirus exposure and HLA in healthy donors. As for the study in general: An early release of data contained about 85 million unique TCRs, which came from HLA-typed donors.

The CDR3 runs 15 residues. Study outcomes and limitations: Only CMV serostatus was available as immune exposure information.

The PCR used 60 Vbeta and 13 Jbeta primers. Measured with immunoSEQ multiplex PCR; TCRdb has only the in-frame clones, and not every one. The sample includes over 90,000 clones, roughly 80% of them seen just once. Material for sequencing was PBMCs. The TCR originated in a man in his forties in good health and CMV-seronegative. The V gene is TRBV12-2, the J gene TRBJ1-5. TRBV12-2 is a documented pseudogene. The CDR3 DNA follows: TGTGCAAGTCGCTTAGGGGGCGGGAAGAATCAGCCCCAGCATTTT. Amino acids: CASRLGGGKNQPQHF.